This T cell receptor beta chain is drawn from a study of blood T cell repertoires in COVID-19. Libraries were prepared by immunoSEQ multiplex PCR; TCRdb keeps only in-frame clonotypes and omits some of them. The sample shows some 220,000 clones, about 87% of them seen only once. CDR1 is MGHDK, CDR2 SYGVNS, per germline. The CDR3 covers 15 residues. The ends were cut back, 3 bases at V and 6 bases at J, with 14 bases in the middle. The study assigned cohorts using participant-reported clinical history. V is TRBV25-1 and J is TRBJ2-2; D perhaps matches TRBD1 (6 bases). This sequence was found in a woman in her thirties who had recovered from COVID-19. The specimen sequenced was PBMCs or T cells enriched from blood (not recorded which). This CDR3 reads CASSDWRQVAGELFF. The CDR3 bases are TGTGCCAGCAGTGATTGGAGACAGGTGGCCGGGGAGCTGTTTTTT.